These T cell receptor beta chains were read from a single sample in a study of blood T cell repertoires in COVID-19. Generated by immunoSEQ multiplex PCR, the TCRdb table keeps only in-frame clones and is missing some. This sample carries more than 140,000 clones, approximately 80% of them seen once, and the ten largest clones take 7.2%. Input material: peripheral blood. The receptor set was obtained from a woman aged 45-60 years in a cohort sampled during active or convalescent COVID-19. Both conserved end residues are part of each CDR3. The order of the fields is V gene, clone size, D gene, J gene, CDR3 DNA, CDR3 protein. A D gene is named only where the DNA matches it firmly. Some rows mark clone size as missing; the rest say once, few, many or name a class of expanded clone.

TRBV6-6	.	TRBD2	TRBJ2-7	TGTGCCAGCTCTAGACTAGCGGGGGGCCTCTACGAGCAGTACTTC	CASSRLAGGLYEQYF
TRBV19	.	.	TRBJ1-4	TGTGCCAGTAACCTGTCAGGGGCGCAACGTGAAAAACTGTTTTTT	CASNLSGAQREKLFF
TRBV4-1	.	TRBD1	TRBJ1-5	TGCGCCAGCAGGGATTTGCCGGGACAGTTTAGCAATCAGCCCCAGCATTTT	CASRDLPGQFSNQPQHF
TRBV7-2	.	.	TRBJ2-5	TGTGCCAGCAGCCTTTCGGGTCAGGGATACCAAGAGACCCAGTACTTC	CASSLSGQGYQETQYF
TRBV4-1	.	TRBD2	TRBJ2-3	TGCGCCAGCAGCCAAGATTTGACGGGGGGAGATACGCAGTATTTT	CASSQDLTGGDTQYF
TRBV6-5	few	.	TRBJ2-1	TGTGCCAGCAGGCCGCCACGATCCGGCTACAATGAGCAGTTCTTC	CASRPPRSGYNEQFF
TRBV6-5	.	TRBD2	TRBJ2-7	TGTGCCAGCAGGGGACTAGCGGGCGAGCAGTACTTC	CASRGLAGEQYF
TRBV21-1	.	.	TRBJ2-1	TGTGCCAGCAGCAAAGCGCTTAGGCGGGAACTCCTTTATGAGCAGTTCTTC	CASSKALRRELLYEQFF
TRBV6-2/TRBV6-3	once	.	TRBJ1-1	TGTGCCAGCAGTTACTCGTTGGGCTACCCGAACACTGAAGCTTTCTTT	CASSYSLGYPNTEAFF
TRBV7-9	.	.	TRBJ2-5	TGTGCCAGCAGCTTACAGCCCGGGAGAGAGACCCAGTACTTC	CASSLQPGRETQYF
TRBV7-8	.	TRBD1	TRBJ2-2	TGTGCCAGCAGCGGATGGGACAGGGTAAAGGACACCGGGGAGCTGTTTTTT	CASSGWDRVKDTGELFF
TRBV3-1/TRBV3-2	.	.	TRBJ2-5	TGTGCCAGCAGCCCCCGGGGGCAAGAGACCCAGTACTTC	CASSPRGQETQYF
TRBV6-1	.	TRBD1	TRBJ1-5	TGTGCCAGCAGTGCAGGGTTCCAGGGGGCCAATCAGCCCCAGCATTTT	CASSAGFQGANQPQHF
TRBV3-1/TRBV3-2	.	.	TRBJ1-4	TGTGCCAGCAGCCAAAGGAAGGGGTTAGATGAAAAACTGTTTTTT	CASSQRKGLDEKLFF
TRBV11-3	.	TRBD2	TRBJ2-1	TGTGCCAGCAGCTTGACGGGGGGGCATGTCAATGAGCAGTTCTTC	CASSLTGGHVNEQFF